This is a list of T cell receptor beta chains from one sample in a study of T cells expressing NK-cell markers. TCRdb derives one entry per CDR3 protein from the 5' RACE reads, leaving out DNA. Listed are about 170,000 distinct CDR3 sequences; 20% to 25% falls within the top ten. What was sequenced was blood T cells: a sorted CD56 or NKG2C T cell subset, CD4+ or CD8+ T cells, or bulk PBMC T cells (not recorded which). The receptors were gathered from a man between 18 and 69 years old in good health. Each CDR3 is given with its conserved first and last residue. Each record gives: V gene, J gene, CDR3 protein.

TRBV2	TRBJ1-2	CASSPGTGPTYGYTF
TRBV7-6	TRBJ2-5	CASSFGLAGTLTTETQYF
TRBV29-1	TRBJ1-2	CSVYHGTFGQNGYTF
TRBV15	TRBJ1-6	CATSRDGAGGNSPLHF
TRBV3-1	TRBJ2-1	CASSQELAEYEQFF
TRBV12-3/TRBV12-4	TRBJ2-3	CASSISIHTDTQYF
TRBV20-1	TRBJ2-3	CSARALAGPSTDTQYF
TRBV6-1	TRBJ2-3	CASHSGGYTDTQYF
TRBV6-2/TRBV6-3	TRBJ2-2	CASSYSISSRTGELFF
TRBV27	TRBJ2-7	CASAHTTSYEQYF
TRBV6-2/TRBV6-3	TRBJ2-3	CASSYRRTGDSTDTQYF
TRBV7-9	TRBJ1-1	CASSWTGEWAFF
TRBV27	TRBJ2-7	CASSFLREGSSYEQYF
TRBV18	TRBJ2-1	CASSPNGAEQFF
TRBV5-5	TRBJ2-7	CASSFGRRLYEQYF
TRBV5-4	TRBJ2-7	CASSTRERGAPYEQYF
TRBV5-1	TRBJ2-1	CASSLASGGIIYNEQFF
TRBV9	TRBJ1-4	CAASVSGATNEKLFF
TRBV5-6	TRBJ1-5	CASSSLTSGNQPQHF
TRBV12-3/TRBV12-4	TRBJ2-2	CASSFRRGAGELFF
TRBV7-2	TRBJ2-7	CASSFGGVAYEQYF
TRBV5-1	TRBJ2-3	CASSSRQGGETDTQYF
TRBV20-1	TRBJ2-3	CSARPPQQGTDTQYF
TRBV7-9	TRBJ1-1	CASSSPGALEAFF
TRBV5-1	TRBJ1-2	CASSLSGTQDYGYTF
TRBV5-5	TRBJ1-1	CASTYRGIDTEAFF
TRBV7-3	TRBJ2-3	CASSQVAGGLDTQYF
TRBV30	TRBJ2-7	CACRDRVREQYF